The rows below give T cell receptor beta chains drawn from one sample of a study of blood T cell repertoires in COVID-19. TCRdb's copy holds only in-frame clones and misses some; the assay was immunoSEQ multiplex PCR. Among under 300,000 clones listed, approximately 85% were seen once. The sample taken for sequencing was peripheral blood. These receptors all stem from a woman aged 55-70 years with active or convalescent COVID-19. Each CDR3 is given with its conserved first and last residue.

V gene: TRBV5-5
J gene: TRBJ1-2
CDR3 protein: CASSLEGGVRPYGYTF

V gene: TRBV11-2
J gene: TRBJ2-4
CDR3 protein: CASSLETSDAKNIQYF

V gene: TRBV9
J gene: TRBJ2-1
CDR3 protein: CASSKTSGDYNEQFF

V gene: TRBV2
J gene: TRBJ1-2
CDR3 protein: CVRGQGASGYTF

V gene: TRBV3-1/TRBV3-2
J gene: TRBJ2-3
CDR3 protein: CASSHPGLAGGVPDTQYF

V gene: TRBV30
J gene: TRBJ1-5
CDR3 protein: CAWSVQGALGNQPQHF

V gene: TRBV27
J gene: TRBJ1-5
CDR3 protein: CASSLHSGGTGDNQPQHF

V gene: TRBV19
J gene: TRBJ1-2
CDR3 protein: CASSKLRYYGYTF

V gene: TRBV6-5
J gene: TRBJ1-5
CDR3 protein: CASRTGDQPQHF

V gene: TRBV30
J gene: TRBJ2-5
CDR3 protein: CAWSVKRGLQETQYF

V gene: TRBV18
J gene: TRBJ2-1
CDR3 protein: CASSPSRQGQREQFF

V gene: TRBV10-3
J gene: TRBJ2-5
CDR3 protein: CAISDGGQETQYF

V gene: TRBV5-4
J gene: TRBJ2-2
CDR3 protein: CASSSEGATGELFF

V gene: TRBV30
J gene: TRBJ1-2
CDR3 protein: CAWSGQGAVGYTF

V gene: TRBV7-2
J gene: TRBJ1-2
CDR3 protein: CASSLDSGQRNYGYTF

V gene: TRBV18
J gene: TRBJ2-7
CDR3 protein: CASSPSDEQYF